The clone carrying this TCR beta chain was seen just once. The data were obtained in a study of T cell changes during pregnancy in multiple sclerosis. Trimming removed 5 bases from V and 4 bases from J, with 6 bases in between. The CDR3 covers 12 residues. Germline V gene lookup returns CDR1 SEHNR and CDR2 FQNEAQ (reference sequence). Clones were sequenced by immunoSEQ multiplex PCR, and TCRdb holds only the in-frame ones, with some missing. This sample yields tens of thousands of clones, of which around 96% are seen a single time; roughly 2.3% belongs to the top ten. The TCR comes from a female donor with multiple sclerosis, enrolled in a pregnancy study. V and J are TRBV7-9 and TRBJ1-5; D gene uncertain. Sequenced here: CD8+ T cells from peripheral blood mononuclear cells, sampled after pregnancy. The CDR3 region has the DNA TGTGCCAGCAGCACTGCAAATCAGCCCCAGCATTTT. It codes for CASSTANQPQHF. Variable domain in full (rest from reference TRBV7-9 and TRBJ1-5): DTGVSQNPRHKITKRGQNVTFRCDPISEHNRLYWYRQTLGQGPEFLTYFQNEAQLEKSRLLSDRFSAERPKGSFSTLEIQRTEQGDSAMYLCASSTANQPQHFGDGTRLSIL.